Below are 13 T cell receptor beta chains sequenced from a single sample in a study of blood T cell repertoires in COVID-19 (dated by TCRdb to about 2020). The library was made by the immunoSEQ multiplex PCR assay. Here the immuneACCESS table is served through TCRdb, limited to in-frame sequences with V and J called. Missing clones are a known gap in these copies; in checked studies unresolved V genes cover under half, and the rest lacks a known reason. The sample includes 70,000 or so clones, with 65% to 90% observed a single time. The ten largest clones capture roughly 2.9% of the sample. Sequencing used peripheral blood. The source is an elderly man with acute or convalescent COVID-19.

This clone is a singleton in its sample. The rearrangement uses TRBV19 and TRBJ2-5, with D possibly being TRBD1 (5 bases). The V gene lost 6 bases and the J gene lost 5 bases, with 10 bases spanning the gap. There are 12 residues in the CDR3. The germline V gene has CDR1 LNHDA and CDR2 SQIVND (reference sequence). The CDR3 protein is CASRGDSETQYF. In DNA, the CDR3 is TGTGCCAGTAGGGGTGACAGCGAGACCCAGTACTTC.

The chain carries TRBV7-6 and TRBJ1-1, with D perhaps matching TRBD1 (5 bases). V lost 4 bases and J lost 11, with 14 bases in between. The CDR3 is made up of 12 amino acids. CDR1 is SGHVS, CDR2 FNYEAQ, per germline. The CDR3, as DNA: TGTGCCAGCAGCTCGGGACTCTCGACGGCTTTCTTT. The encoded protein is CASSSGLSTAFF.

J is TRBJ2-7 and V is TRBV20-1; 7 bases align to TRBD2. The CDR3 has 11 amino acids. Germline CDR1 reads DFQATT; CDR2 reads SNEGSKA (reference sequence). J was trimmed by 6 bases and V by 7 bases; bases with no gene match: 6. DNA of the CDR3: TGCAGTGTTTTGACTAGCTTCGAGCAGTACTTC. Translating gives CSVLTSFEQYF.

The CDR3 coding sequence is TGTGCCAGCAGTGTTCATCCCTCCGGACAGGGAAGCCCGGGTACCTTC. It translates to CASSVHPSGQGSPGTF. The V call is TRBV2, the J call TRBJ1-2; 8 bases fit TRBD1. The V gene end was trimmed by 4 bases and the J gene end by 14 bases; junction bases not matched to a gene: 21. The CDR3 sequence is 16 residues long. The germline V gene has CDR1 SNHLY and CDR2 FYNNEI.

CDR3 loop: CASSRERTTGGELFF. CDR3 DNA: TGTGCCAGCTCACGCGAACGAACTACAGGCGGGGAGCTGTTTTTT. V is TRBV18 and J is TRBJ2-2; TRBD1 is a possible D gene (5 bases). The V end was cut by 4 bases, the J end by 7 bases, with 16 bases between. CDR3 length equals 15 residues. Germline CDR1 and CDR2: KGHSH and LQKENI. The entire variable domain, with the rest obtained from reference TRBV18 and TRBJ2-2, is as follows: NAGVMQNPRHLVRRRGQEARLRCSPMKGHSHVYWYRQLPEEGLKFMVYLQKENIIDESGMPKERFSAEFPKEGPSILRIQQVVRGDSAAYFCASSRERTTGGELFFGEGSRLTVL.

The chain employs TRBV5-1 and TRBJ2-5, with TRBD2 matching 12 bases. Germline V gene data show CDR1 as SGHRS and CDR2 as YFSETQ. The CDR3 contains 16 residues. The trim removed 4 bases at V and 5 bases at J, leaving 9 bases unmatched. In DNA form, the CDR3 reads TGCGCCAGCAGCAGGCTGACTAGCGGGAGTGGGGAGACCCAGTACTTC. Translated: CASSRLTSGSGETQYF.

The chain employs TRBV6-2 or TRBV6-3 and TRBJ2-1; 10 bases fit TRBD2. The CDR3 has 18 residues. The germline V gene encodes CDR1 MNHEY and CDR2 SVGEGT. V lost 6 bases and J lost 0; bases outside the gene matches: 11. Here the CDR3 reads CASSQSWTSGSSYNEQFF. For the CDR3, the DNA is TGTGCCAGCAGCCAATCCTGGACTAGCGGAAGCTCCTACAATGAGCAGTTCTTC.

The CDR3 reads CAISDGTRTTGELFF. CDR3 DNA sequence: TGTGCCATCAGTGATGGGACTAGGACTACCGGGGAGCTGTTTTTT. The V call is TRBV10-3, the J call TRBJ2-2; 8 bases match TRBD2. With V trimmed by 3 bases and J by 5 bases, 5 bases remained unmatched. Germline lookup yields CDR1 ENHRY and CDR2 SYGVKD. The CDR3 is 15 residues long.

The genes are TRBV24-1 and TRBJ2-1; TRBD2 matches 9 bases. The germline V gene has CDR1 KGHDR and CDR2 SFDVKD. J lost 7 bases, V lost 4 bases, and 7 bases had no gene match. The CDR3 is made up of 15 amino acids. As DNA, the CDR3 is TGTGCCACCAGTGACTGGACTAGCGTTACAAATGAGCAGTTCTTC. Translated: CATSDWTSVTNEQFF.

The CDR3 protein is CASMRPTNEKLFF. As DNA, the CDR3 is TGTGCCAGCATGAGGCCAACTAATGAAAAACTGTTTTTT. The rearrangement links TRBV6-1 to TRBJ1-4; D not resolved. V was pared by 7 bases and J by 0 bases, with 6 bases between. Germline V lookup: CDR1 MNHNS, CDR2 SASEGT. The CDR3 runs 13 residues.

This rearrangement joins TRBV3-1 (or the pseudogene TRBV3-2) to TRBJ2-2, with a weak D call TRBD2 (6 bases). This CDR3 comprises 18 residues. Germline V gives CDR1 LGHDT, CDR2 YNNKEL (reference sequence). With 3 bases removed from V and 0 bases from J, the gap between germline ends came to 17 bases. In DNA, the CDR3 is TGTGCCAGCAGCCATATAGGCCCCGGGACTGCGAACACCGGGGAGCTGTTTTTT. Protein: CASSHIGPGTANTGELFF.

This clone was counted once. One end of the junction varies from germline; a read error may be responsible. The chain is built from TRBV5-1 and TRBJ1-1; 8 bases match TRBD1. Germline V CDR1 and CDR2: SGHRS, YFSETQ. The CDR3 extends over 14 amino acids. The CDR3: CASSTRTGNAEAFF. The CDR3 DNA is TGCGCCAGCAGCACTCGGACAGGGAACGCTGAAGCTTTCTTT.

The DNA of the CDR3 is TGTGCCAGCAGTTACTACGGTAACACTGAAGCTTTCTTT. It is translated as CASSYYGNTEAFF. J is TRBJ1-1 and V is TRBV6-6; no firm D call. The CDR3 runs to 13 residues. Germline loops: CDR1 MNHNY, CDR2 SVGAGI (reference sequence). The V end lost 1 base, the J end lost 2 bases, and 5 bases lay between the germline ends.